One sample yielded the 20 T cell receptor beta chains listed below, sequenced in a study of T cells after yellow fever vaccination. Using its own MiXCR run on the 5' RACE reads, TCRdb lists one record per CDR3 protein. Counted here are 400,000 or so distinct CDR3 sequences, 11% occurring once; the ten biggest clones make up around 20%. The sequencing here drew on PBMCs, taken on the day of the first yellow fever vaccination. These receptors originate from a man aged 18 to 30 who received the YFV17D yellow fever vaccine.

This clonotype was recorded a few times. The chain couples TRBV4-1 to TRBJ2-5; 7 bases fit TRBD2. CDR1 is MGHRA, CDR2 YSYEKL, per germline. The J segment lost 3 bases and the V segment lost 0 bases, leaving 1 base of the junction unmatched. The CDR3 totals 14 residues. This CDR3 is CASSQDGLEETQYF. In DNA, the CDR3 is TGCGCCAGCAGCCAAGATGGACTAGAAGAGACCCAGTACTTC.

The chain recombines TRBV5-1 with TRBJ2-2, with 7 bases fitting TRBD1. Trimming removed 5 bases from V and 4 bases from J; junction bases left unmatched: 5. Germline lookup yields CDR1 SGHRS and CDR2 YFSETQ. There are 14 residues in the CDR3. The CDR3 protein is CASRGTDFTGELFF. As DNA, the CDR3 is TGCGCCAGCAGGGGGACAGATTTCACCGGGGAGCTGTTTTTT.

This clonotype has only a few counts. The chain employs TRBV6-5 and TRBJ2-1; 7 positions agree with TRBD1. Trimming at V came to 4 bases and at J to 3 bases, leaving 6 bases not matched to a gene. Looked up from germline, CDR1 is MNHEY and CDR2 is SVGAGI. The CDR3 runs to 15 residues. CDR3 coding DNA: TGTGCCAGCAGTTTTACCGGGACAGACTACAATGAGCAGTTCTTC. Translated, it gives CASSFTGTDYNEQFF.

This clonotype was seen ten or more times. CDR3 sequence (DNA): TGTGCCAGCAGCGGATGGACAGGGACAGATACGCAGTATTTT. Its translation is CASSGWTGTDTQYF. The J gene is TRBJ2-3, the V gene TRBV7-9; TRBD1 aligns across 8 bases. Germline V lookup: CDR1 SEHNR, CDR2 FQNEAQ (reference sequence). V lost 5 bases, J lost 3 bases, and 4 bases stayed unmatched. CDR3 length equals 14 residues. The full variable domain, completed using reference TRBV7-9 and TRBJ2-3, is DTGVSQNPRHKITKRGQNVTFRCDPISEHNRLYWYRQTLGQGPEFLTYFQNEAQLEKSRLLSDRFSAERPKGSFSTLEIQRTEQGDSAMYLCASSGWTGTDTQYFGPGTRLTVL.

The chain links TRBV7-8 to TRBJ2-7; no reliable D call. The CDR3 has 13 amino acids. CDR1 is SGHVS and CDR2 is FQNEAQ in the germline V gene. V was cut by 2 bases and J by 3 bases, with 8 bases left in between. The DNA for the CDR3 is TGTGCCAGCAGCTTAAAGGCTATCTACGAGCAGTACGTC. Translated, it gives CASSLKAIYEQYV.

The V call is TRBV7-2, the J call TRBJ2-7; TRBD2 might be the D (6 bases). CDR1 is SGHTA and CDR2 is FQGNSA in the germline V gene. The CDR3 spans 12 residues. Trimming cost V 3 bases and J 7 bases, with 10 bases left between them. This chain's CDR3 is CASSFSAGEQYF. As DNA, the CDR3 is TGTGCCAGCAGCTTCTCCGCGGGGGAGCAGTACTTC.

V usage is TRBV4-3 and J usage is TRBJ1-6; no reliable D call. V was cut by 3 bases and J by 7 bases, with 7 bases left in between. The CDR3 is 13 amino acids. Germline values: CDR1 LGHNA, CDR2 YSLEER. CDR3 in amino acids: CASSQIQNSPLHF. As DNA, the CDR3 is TGCGCCAGCAGCCAGATACAGAATTCACCCCTCCACTTT.

This clonotype has a handful of counts. J is TRBJ2-3 and V is TRBV25-1; D uncertain. Germline V gives CDR1 MGHDK, CDR2 SYGVNS. V lost 1 base and J lost 7, with 3 bases in between. The CDR3 is 11 amino acids. CDR3: CASSEFNTQYF. DNA for the CDR3: TGTGCCAGCAGTGAATTTAATACGCAGTATTTT.

The chain uses TRBV5-1 and TRBJ2-2; D uncertain. The CDR3 has 14 residues. With 5 bases removed from V and 0 bases from J, the gap between germline ends came to 8 bases. Germline values: CDR1 SGHRS, CDR2 YFSETQ. CDR3 loop: CASRVQANTGELFF. The DNA of the CDR3 is TGCGCCAGCAGAGTTCAGGCGAACACCGGGGAGCTGTTTTTT. Combining the CDR3 with reference TRBV5-1 and TRBJ2-2 gives the whole variable domain KAGVTQTPRYLIKTRGQQVTLSCSPISGHRSVSWYQQTPGQGLQFLFEYFSETQRNKGNFPGRFSGRQFSNSRSEMNVSTLELGDSALYLCASRVQANTGELFFGEGSRLTVL.

The chain links TRBV7-9 to TRBJ2-1; D perhaps matches TRBD1 (6 bases). CDR3 length equals 13 residues. Germline values: CDR1 SEHNR, CDR2 FQNEAQ (reference sequence). Trimming removed 2 bases at V and 8 bases at J, with 10 bases between. CDR3 residues: CASSLFEGDEQFF. For the CDR3, the DNA is TGTGCCAGCAGCTTATTCGAGGGGGATGAGCAGTTCTTC.

This clonotype has more than one count but fewer than ten. The junction departs from germline at one end; a sequencing error may be responsible. This sequence joins TRBV12-3 or TRBV12-4 and TRBJ2-1; maybe TRBD2 (6 bases). The CDR3 has 14 residues. CDR3 in amino acids: CASFLRGSSNEQFF. In DNA form, the CDR3 reads TGTGCCAGCTTCCTGCGGGGTTCCTCCAATGAGCAGTTCTTC.

The chain is built from TRBV5-1 and TRBJ2-5, with a possible D match to TRBD2 (6 bases). Germline values: CDR1 SGHRS, CDR2 YFSETQ. The CDR3 sequence is 16 residues long. The ends were cut back, 7 bases at V and 1 base at J, with 20 bases in the middle. CDR3 nucleotide sequence: TGCGCCAGCGCCGGGGGTTCTGGGACCTCCCAAGAGACCCAGTACTTC. It specifies CASAGGSGTSQETQYF.

This sequence joins TRBV7-2 and TRBJ2-3; 12 bases fit TRBD2. CDR1 and CDR2 from the germline V gene are SGHTA and FQGNSA. CDR3 length: 15 residues. The V gene end was trimmed by 6 bases and the J gene end by 3 bases; junction bases not matched to a gene: 4. The DNA of the CDR3 is TGTGCCAGCAGAGGAACTAGCGGGAGGACAGATACGCAGTATTTT. Translation: CASRGTSGRTDTQYF. Full variable domain (outside the CDR3, taken from reference TRBV7-2 and TRBJ2-3): GAGVSQSPSNKVTEKGKDVELRCDPISGHTALYWYRQSLGQGLEFLIYFQGNSAPDKSGLPSDRFSAERTGGSVSTLTIQRTQQEDSAVYLCASRGTSGRTDTQYFGPGTRLTVL.

Worth noting for this clonotype: The junction departs from the called germline gene at one end, perhaps through a read error. The V gene is TRBV5-1, the J gene TRBJ1-1; the D gene is possibly TRBD1 (6 bases). This CDR3 has 15 amino acids. CDR1 SGHRS and CDR2 YFSETQ come from the germline V gene. CDR3 loop: CASSGSGQTNTEGFF. The CDR3 region has the DNA TGCGCCAGCAGCGGATCAGGACAGACGAACACTGAAGGTTTCTTT.

Relative to its sample, this clonotype is medium-sized. V gene TRBV6-4 combines with J gene TRBJ2-7; D might be TRBD1 (5 bases). The CDR3 length is 14 residues. Germline V gene sequence: CDR1 MRHNA, CDR2 SNTAGT. V was cut by 2 bases and J by 5 bases, with 13 bases left in between. DNA of the CDR3: TGTGCCAGCAGTGACATCGGAGACAGTCACGAGCAGTACTTC. Translating it yields CASSDIGDSHEQYF.

This clonotype was detected many times. The chain uses TRBV5-1 and TRBJ2-4; D is possibly TRBD1 or TRBD2 (5 bases each). CDR3 length: 15 amino acids. Trimming removed 5 bases from V and 6 bases from J, with 18 bases in between. Germline V gives CDR1 SGHRS, CDR2 YFSETQ. CDR3 sequence reads: CASRTTGTAVNIQYF. In DNA, the CDR3 is TGCGCCAGCAGAACGACCGGGACGGCGGTAAACATTCAGTACTTC.

The V gene is TRBV5-1, the J gene TRBJ2-3, with 10 nucleotides matching TRBD2. Germline CDR1 reads SGHRS; CDR2 reads YFSETQ. This CDR3 is 14 amino acids long. Trimming removed 4 bases from V and 8 bases from J; junction bases left unmatched: 7. The CDR3 region has the DNA TGCGCCAGCAGCCTAAGCGGGGGGGCCAGTACGCAGTATTTT. Translated: CASSLSGGASTQYF.

This clonotype was observed a handful of times. J is TRBJ2-3 and V is TRBV6-2 or TRBV6-3; 7 bases line up with TRBD1. The CDR3 has 14 residues. Germline lookup yields CDR1 MNHEY and CDR2 SVGEGT. J was trimmed by 0 bases and V by 6 bases; bases with no gene match: 3. The CDR3 region is CASRPDRSTDTQYF. DNA of the CDR3: TGTGCCAGCAGACCGGACAGGAGCACAGATACGCAGTATTTT.

V is TRBV5-5 and J is TRBJ2-3; the D is unclear. The CDR3 covers 15 residues. V gave up 0 bases and J gave up 0 bases, with 8 bases separating them. The germline gives CDR1 SGHKS, CDR2 YYEKEE (reference sequence). CDR3 region: CASSLEFASTDTQYF. The CDR3 DNA follows: TGTGCCAGCAGCTTGGAGTTTGCAAGCACAGATACGCAGTATTTT. The full variable domain, its missing parts supplied by reference TRBV5-5 and TRBJ2-3, is DAGVTQSPTHLIKTRGQQVTLRCSPISGHKSVSWYQQVLGQGPQFIFQYYEKEERGRGNFPDRFSARQFPNYSSELNVNALLLGDSALYLCASSLEFASTDTQYFGPGTRLTVL.

This chain connects TRBV6-2 or TRBV6-3 to TRBJ1-2; 12 bases fit TRBD1. The length of the CDR3 is 16 residues. The V gene's germline CDR1 is MNHEY and CDR2 SVGEGT. V shed 5 bases and J 2 bases; nucleotides not matched to a gene: 6. Here the CDR3 reads CASSRDRGRRNYGYTF. CDR3 nucleotide sequence: TGTGCCAGCAGTCGGGACAGGGGGCGCCGGAACTATGGCTACACCTTC.